One and the same sample provided the 9 T cell receptor beta chains below, sequenced in a study of blood T cell repertoires in COVID-19. Clones were sequenced by immunoSEQ multiplex PCR, and TCRdb holds only the in-frame ones, with some missing. The sample has some 200,000 clones, approximately 78% seen once. The sequencing sample was made of peripheral blood. These receptors were obtained from a woman in her thirties or forties with acute or convalescent COVID-19.

CDR3 amino acids: CATSPGGKLAKNIQYF. In DNA form, the CDR3 reads TGTGCCACCAGCCCCGGCGGGAAATTAGCCAAAAACATTCAGTACTTC. The chain links TRBV24-1 to TRBJ2-4; D perhaps matches TRBD2 (6 bases). V lost 7 bases to trimming and J lost 0 bases, with 15 bases between them. The CDR3 length is 16 residues. Germline lookup yields CDR1 KGHDR and CDR2 SFDVKD.

The rearrangement links TRBV12-5 to TRBJ2-2; 9 bases line up with TRBD1. CDR3 size: 16 residues. V was clipped by 5 bases and J by 4 bases; unmatched bases: 8. Germline V CDR1 and CDR2: LGHNT, FRNRAP. CDR3 in amino acids: CASGGRDRVRTGELFF. CDR3 coding DNA: TGTGCTAGTGGTGGAAGGGACAGGGTTCGCACCGGGGAGCTGTTTTTT.

V is TRBV24-1 and J is TRBJ2-5; TRBD1 might be the D (6 bases). This CDR3 contains 17 residues. The germline V and J ends were trimmed by 5 bases and 0 bases, with 18 bases remaining between them. Germline CDR1 reads KGHDR; CDR2 reads SFDVKD. The CDR3 protein is CATSGYSGDRYQETQYF. The DNA for the CDR3 is TGTGCCACCAGTGGATACTCTGGTGACAGGTACCAAGAGACCCAGTACTTC.

The sample holds one count of this clone. The rearrangement uses TRBV20-1 and TRBJ2-1, with TRBD1 as a possible D gene (5 bases). The germline gives CDR1 DFQATT, CDR2 SNEGSKA (reference sequence). The CDR3 runs to 13 residues. V shed 3 bases and J shed 5 bases, with 11 bases lying between them. In nucleotides, the CDR3 is TGCAGTGCTAGTTGGGGCAGTAACAATGAGCAGTTCTTC. This encodes CSASWGSNNEQFF.

The V call is TRBV27, the J call TRBJ2-6; D is perhaps TRBD2 (5 bases). Germline CDR1 reads MNHEY; CDR2 reads SMNVEV (reference sequence). CDR3 size: 16 residues. The germline V and J ends were trimmed by 1 base and 3 bases, with 10 bases remaining between them. CDR3 DNA sequence: TGTGCCAGCAGTTTATATGGGGAGTATGGGGCCAACGTCCTGACTTTC. Encoded protein: CASSLYGEYGANVLTF. The full variable domain, in which reference TRBV27 and TRBJ2-6 provide the parts outside the CDR3, is EAQVTQNPRYLITVTGKKLTVTCSQNMNHEYMSWYRQDPGLGLRQIYYSMNVEVTDKGDVPEGYKVSRKEKRNFPLILESPSPNQTSLYFCASSLYGEYGANVLTFGAGSRLTVL.

V and J are TRBV6-5 and TRBJ2-7, with D tentatively TRBD1 (6 bases). This CDR3 spans 15 amino acids. Germline-derived CDR1 and CDR2 are MNHEY and SVGAGI. V dropped 2 bases and J dropped 2 bases, with 13 bases sitting between them. This CDR3 is CASSYGQRVAYEQYF. The CDR3 coding sequence is TGTGCCAGCAGTTACGGACAGAGGGTTGCCTACGAGCAGTACTTC.

The rearrangement joins TRBV5-1 to TRBJ2-1; TRBD2 matches 14 bases. The CDR3 consists of 20 residues. After removal of 4 bases from V and 5 bases from J, the junction contained 17 bases not matched to a gene. The germline V gene has CDR1 SGHRS and CDR2 YFSETQ. The CDR3 DNA is TGCGCCAGCAGCCGCACCACGGGGACTAGCGGGAGAATTCCAAACAATGAGCAGTTCTTC. It is translated as CASSRTTGTSGRIPNNEQFF.

The chain combines TRBV7-2 with TRBJ2-1; a weak D match, TRBD2 (6 bases). V lost 9 bases and J lost 4, with 16 bases in between. The CDR3 extends over 14 amino acids. Per germline, CDR1 SGHTA and CDR2 FQGNSA. The CDR3 DNA reads as TGTGCCAGTAGTCGGCGGGATCTTTACAATGAGCAGTTCTTC. Its protein product is CASSRRDLYNEQFF.

CDR3 DNA: TGTGCCATCAGGTCGGGACTAGCGGGAGACAATGAGCAGTTCTTC. The encoded protein is CAIRSGLAGDNEQFF. The chain links TRBV10-3 to TRBJ2-1, with 14 bases lining up with TRBD2. The CDR3 extends over 15 amino acids. Germline V gene data show CDR1 as ENHRY and CDR2 as SYGVKD. The V segment lost 6 bases and the J segment 5 bases; nucleotides outside the gene matches: 3.